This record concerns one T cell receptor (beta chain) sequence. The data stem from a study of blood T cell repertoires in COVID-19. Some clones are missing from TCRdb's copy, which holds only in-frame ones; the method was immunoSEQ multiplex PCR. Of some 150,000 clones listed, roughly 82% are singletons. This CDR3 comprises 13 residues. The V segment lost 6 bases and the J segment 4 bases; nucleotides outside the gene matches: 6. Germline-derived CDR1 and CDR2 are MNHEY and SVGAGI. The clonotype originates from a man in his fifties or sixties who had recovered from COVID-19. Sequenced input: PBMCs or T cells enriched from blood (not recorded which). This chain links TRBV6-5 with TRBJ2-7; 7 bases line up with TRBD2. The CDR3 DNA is TGTGCCAGCAGGCCCTCCGGGGGGTACGAGCAGTACTTC. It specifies CASRPSGGYEQYF.